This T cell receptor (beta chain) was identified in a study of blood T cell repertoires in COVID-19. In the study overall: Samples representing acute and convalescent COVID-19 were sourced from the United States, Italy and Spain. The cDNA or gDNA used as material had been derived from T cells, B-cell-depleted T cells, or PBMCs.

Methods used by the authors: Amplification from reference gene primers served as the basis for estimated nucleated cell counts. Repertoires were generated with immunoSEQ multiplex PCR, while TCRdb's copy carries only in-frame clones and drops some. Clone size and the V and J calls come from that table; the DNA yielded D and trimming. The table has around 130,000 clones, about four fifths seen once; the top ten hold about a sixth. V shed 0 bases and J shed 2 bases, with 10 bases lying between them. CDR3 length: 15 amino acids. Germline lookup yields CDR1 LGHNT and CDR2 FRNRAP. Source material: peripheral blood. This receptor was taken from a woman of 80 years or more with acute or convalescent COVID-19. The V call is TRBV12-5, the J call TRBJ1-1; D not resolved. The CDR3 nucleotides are TGTGCTAGTGGTTTGGTTCCTAACAGAAACACTGAAGCTTTCTTT. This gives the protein CASGLVPNRNTEAFF. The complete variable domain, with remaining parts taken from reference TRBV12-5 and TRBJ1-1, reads DARVTQTPRHKVTEMGQEVTMRCQPILGHNTVFWYRQTMMQGLELLAYFRNRAPLDDSGMPKDRFSAEMPDATLATLKIQPSEPRDSAVYFCASGLVPNRNTEAFFGQGTRLTVV.